This entry describes one T cell receptor (beta chain). Its matching antigen is unknown. One junction end disagrees with the germline gene, perhaps due to a read error. This entry belongs to a study of shared clonotypes between healthy human individuals. Here immunoSEQ multiplex PCR was the method, and the copy in TCRdb shows in-frame clones only, minus some. The sample carries under 2,000,000 clones, about 95% recorded once. Study-level findings and limits: Generation probability values for non-shared clonotypes were lower than those for clonotypes shared by all four donors. Sequencing depth was expected to affect clonotype sharing among donors.

Germline CDR1 reads SGDLS; CDR2 reads YYNGEE. The CDR3 is 9 amino acids. Naive CD8 populations comprised CD45RO-negative cells positively selected for CCR7, excluding terminally differentiated effector memory CD45RA+ cells. The healthy adult donors were HIV-negative and reported no recent acute infections or vaccinations. V gene TRBV9 combines with J gene TRBJ1-1; no definite D call. Material for sequencing was naive CD8+ T cells sorted from blood. This sequence originates from a man between 18 and 29 years old in good health. The CDR3 DNA is TGTGCCAGCAGCGTAGAGGAGACGTTT. It encodes CASSVEETF.